This T cell receptor beta chain was identified during a study of T cell responses to AZD1222 COVID-19 vaccine (dated by TCRdb to the early 2020s). Looking at the study overall: TCR sequencing was performed for roughly 250 trial participants, of whom 207 were given two doses of AZD1222 and approximately 25 were given two doses of MenACWY control vaccine. Enrollment into the trials was organized by age into subgroups of 18-55, 56-69 and 70-plus years, and those subgroups contained around 150, 28 and 57 TCR-sequenced participants, respectively.

Remarks on this clone: Its specific antigen is unknown. The input lacks base qualities; no much larger clone sits a single base away.

The full study reports these points: Because no day 14 peak-response samples were available, the repertoires could be characterized only after the peak T cell response. CD4 TCRs associated with the vaccine covered the entire spike protein, and the dominant responses were in regions 160-218 and 743-854. After two AZD1222 doses, both the breadth and the depth of spike-specific TCRs were significantly higher than at day 0 and than in MenACWY recipients. Participants were mostly white British, with more females than males. The authors suggested clonal diversity may have been underestimated. Nearly half of unique spike-specific TCRs reportedly recognized epitopes outside regions mutated in the B.1.351 and B.1.1.7 variants. In the small 56-69-year group, the increase in depth fell short of significance, most likely because of low power. Conclusions about previously exposed vaccinees are limited because only five to seven AZD1222 recipients were SARS-CoV-2 seropositive at baseline.

The sample's time point label, in plain terms: about 28 days (+/-7) after the second vaccine dose. Because spike-specific TCR depth and breadth did not differ between the two schedules, AZD1222 recipients who got a second dose at roughly 4 weeks were pooled with those who got a second dose at roughly 12 weeks. The vaccinee samples were drawn from two UK trials, COV001 and COV002, one of which was a single-blind randomized controlled phase 2/3 trial testing AZD1222 (ChAdOx1 nCoV-19) in healthy adults. For TCRbeta chain sequencing, PBMC samples were collected from trial participants at day 0 and at day 28 after the second dose. The germline V gene encodes CDR1 MNHEY and CDR2 SVGEGT. From its cysteine to its phenylalanine, the CDR3 spans 19 amino acids. The sequence is cut down to CDR3 DNA, 57 bases in frame from base 1. Trimming removed 3 bases from V and 2 bases from J, leaving 26 bases between the germline ends.

The CDR3 regions of human TCRbeta chains were analyzed by immunosequencing. The source study handled its data this way. TCRs in the repertoires were matched against a reference library of SARS-CoV-2-specific TCRs that had been generated with the MIRA antigen-specificity platform. Breadth was defined as the fraction of unique TCRs that were SARS-CoV-2-associated, and depth was defined as the fraction of total T cells that were SARS-CoV-2-associated. Using the MIRA data, each spike-specific TCR was mapped to the spike region that the TCR reacts to and placed in a CD4 or CD8 class. Log10-transformed breadth and depth values were compared by one-way ANOVA with Sidak's multiple comparisons tests. The table was pulled from immuneACCESS by TCRdb, which kept in-frame rearrangements only. Such tables lose some clones; where checked, under half of the loss comes from unresolved V genes, and the rest has no known cause. The DNA gave D and trimming, while V, J and clone size come from that table. The sample table holds around 120,000 clones, of which just over 90% were seen once. Around 5% of the sample lies in the top ten.

This sequence was found in an adult who received the AZD1222 COVID-19 vaccine. The V and J genes are TRBV6-2 or TRBV6-3 and TRBJ2-7, with a tentative D call of TRBD1 or TRBD2, each matching 5 bases. The sequences come from peripheral blood, collected 28 days after the second AZD1222 dose. The bases are TGTGCCAGCAGTTATTCGATTTTGGGCCCCGGGACGGGACCCTACGAGCAGTACTTC. Its product reads: CASSYSILGPGTGPYEQYF.